Sequencing of this T cell receptor (beta chain) was carried out in a study of blood T cell repertoires in COVID-19. Study at large: Both acute and convalescent COVID-19 samples were obtained from the United States, Italy and Spain.

How the authors handled the data: Nucleated cell counts were estimated from reference gene primer amplification. The table came from immunoSEQ multiplex PCR; TCRdb's copy has only in-frame clones and leaves some out. That table is the source of V, J and clone size, and D and trimming were worked out from the DNA. The data contain some 150,000 clones, about 80% of them singletons. The germline V and J ends were trimmed by 4 bases and 4 bases, with 14 bases remaining between them. This CDR3 has 15 residues. Germline values: CDR1 LGHDT, CDR2 YNNKEL (reference sequence). The clonotype was recovered from a human donor in a cohort sampled during active COVID-19. The V gene is TRBV3-1 (or the pseudogene TRBV3-2), the J gene TRBJ1-3; the D is unclear. Sequences were obtained from peripheral blood. The CDR3 bases are TGTGCCAGCAGCCCCAGCGCCCTTGGGGGAAACACCATATATTTT. It specifies CASSPSALGGNTIYF.